The 14 T cell receptor beta chains presented below share a single source sample, sequenced in a study of circulating CD8 cells and anti-PD-1 response in melanoma (dated by TCRdb to 2019 to 2021). Using a BD FACSAria II cell sorter, four subsets defined by PD-1 and/or TIGIT were sorted from live CD3+CD8+TCRalphabeta+ cells. The sequencer listed for this sample is NextSeq 500. TCR libraries were prepared from around 16 ng of total RNA with the QIAseq Immune Repertoire RNA Library Kit, Human TCR Panel. TCRdb redid the processing of the public reads, applying fastp at Q25 and MiXCR, and retained in-frame beta chains. Duplicate CDR3 protein sequences are folded into a single record with the most common DNA and genes. Across this sample there are some 630 distinct CDR3 sequences, with about 8.1% seen only once. The ten largest clones add up to about 23% of the sample. The sample was CD8+ T cells from PBMCs, taken at baseline or after one month of anti-PD-1 therapy (not recorded which). The receptors here all came from a human donor with melanoma.

This clonotype is large (0.1 to 1%) by share. The chain employs TRBV27 and TRBJ2-3; D is undetermined. Germline values: CDR1 MNHEY, CDR2 SMNVEV (reference sequence). V was trimmed by 3 bases and J by 2 bases, leaving 9 bases between them. CDR3 length: 14 residues. CDR3: CASSFRLYTDTQYF. In nucleotides, the CDR3 is TGTGCCAGCAGTTTCAGACTCTACACAGATACGCAGTATTTT.

This clonotype is large in the sample. V usage is TRBV24-1 and J usage is TRBJ2-3; the match to TRBD2 covers 9 bases. V trimming: 3 bases; J trimming: 2 bases; junction bases outside the gene matches: 5. CDR1 is KGHDR and CDR2 is SFDVKD in the germline V gene. The CDR3 runs to 16 residues. CDR3 region: CATSDPSGGLTDTQYF. CDR3 nucleotide sequence: TGTGCCACCAGTGATCCCAGCGGGGGGCTCACAGATACGCAGTATTTT.

By sample share, this clonotype is medium-sized. The chain uses TRBV4-1 and TRBJ1-4, with a possible D match to TRBD1 (5 bases). The CDR3 spans 13 residues. V was clipped by 7 bases and J by 8 bases, with 14 bases between them. Germline loops: CDR1 MGHRA, CDR2 YSYEKL. CDR3: CASTLGGEEKLFF. The CDR3 DNA reads TGCGCCAGCACCCTTGGGGGGGAAGAAAAACTGTTTTTT.

This clonotype is labeled as medium-sized. The J gene is TRBJ2-1, the V gene TRBV6-4; TRBD2 agrees at 11 bases. V was clipped by 0 bases and J by 6 bases; unmatched bases: 1. Germline V lookup: CDR1 MRHNA, CDR2 SNTAGT. The CDR3 spans 15 residues. CDR3 sequence (DNA): TGTGCCAGCAGTGACTCTAGCGGGGGGGCCAATGAGCAGTTCTTC. It is translated as CASSDSSGGANEQFF.

This clonotype is categorized as medium-sized. The chain couples TRBV15 to TRBJ1-1; D may be TRBD1 (6 bases). Trimming cost V 1 base and J 7 bases, with 10 bases left between them. Germline lookup yields CDR1 LNHNV and CDR2 YYDKDF (reference sequence). The CDR3 sequence is 13 residues long. Here the CDR3 DNA reads TGTGCCACCAGCAGAGCCAGGGGCAATGAAGCTTTCTTT. The encoded protein is CATSRARGNEAFF.

This clonotype is termed medium-sized (0.01 to 0.1%). The chain carries TRBV19 and TRBJ2-7, with 10 nucleotides matching TRBD1. Trimming cost V 10 bases and J 3 bases; bases outside gene matches: 9. The CDR3 length is 14 residues. From germline, CDR1 is LNHDA and CDR2 SQIVND (reference sequence). The CDR3 loop reads CATQMTGGLYEQYF. The CDR3 DNA reads as TGTGCCACTCAAATGACAGGGGGCCTCTACGAGCAGTACTTC. The whole variable domain, remainder taken from reference TRBV19 and TRBJ2-7, is DGGITQSPKYLFRKEGQNVTLSCEQNLNHDAMYWYRQDPGQGLRLIYYSQIVNDFQKGDIAEGYSVSREKKESFPLTVTSAQKNPTAFYLCATQMTGGLYEQYFGPGTRLTVT.

By proportion, this clonotype is large. The chain is built from TRBV9 and TRBJ2-3; perhaps D is TRBD1 or TRBD2 (6 bases each). The CDR3 has 16 amino acids. Germline CDR1 SGDLS, CDR2 YYNGEE. The V and J ends lost 0 bases and 0 bases respectively, with 11 bases between them. CDR3 sequence: CASSVEGGLSTDTQYF. The CDR3 bases are TGTGCCAGCAGCGTAGAAGGGGGACTTAGCACAGATACGCAGTATTTT.

This clonotype is deemed medium-sized. CDR3 amino acids: CSAREGTGVTEAFF. The CDR3, as DNA: TGCAGTGCTAGAGAGGGGACAGGGGTGACTGAAGCTTTCTTT. V is TRBV20-1 and J is TRBJ1-1; 10 bases are a match to TRBD1. Germline CDR1 DFQATT, CDR2 SNEGSKA (reference sequence). V lost 0 bases to trimming and J lost 5 bases; unmatched junction nucleotides: 3. The CDR3 covers 14 residues.

This clonotype is categorized as medium-sized (0.01 to 0.1%). V and J are TRBV12-3 or TRBV12-4 and TRBJ2-7; 10 bases fit TRBD1. CDR3 size: 14 residues. The V segment lost 3 bases and the J segment 3 bases; nucleotides outside the gene matches: 2. The CDR3: CASSFGTGDYEQYF. The CDR3, as DNA: TGTGCCAGCAGTTTTGGGACAGGGGACTACGAGCAGTACTTC.

The J gene is TRBJ2-1, the V gene TRBV20-1; weak D call: TRBD2 (6 bases). The CDR3 loop spans 13 amino acids. The germline CDR1 and CDR2 sequences are DFQATT and SNEGSKA (reference sequence). DNA for the CDR3: TGCAGCGCATTTCGGGGGACCTACAATGAGCAGTTCTTC. As protein: CSAFRGTYNEQFF.

This clonotype is labeled as medium-sized. This rearrangement joins TRBV3-1 to TRBJ2-1, with D possibly TRBD2 on 7 matching bases. Per germline, CDR1 LGHDT and CDR2 YNNKEL (reference sequence). V lost 7 bases to trimming and J lost 4 bases, with 11 bases between them. The CDR3 covers 13 residues. CDR3 loop: CASNRGAYNEQFF. The CDR3 coding sequence is TGTGCCAGCAACCGGGGGGCTTACAATGAGCAGTTCTTC.

This clonotype rates as medium-sized. The chain is built from TRBV6-5 and TRBJ1-1; D is possibly TRBD1 (6 bases). The CDR3 is 14 amino acids. Germline lookup yields CDR1 MNHEY and CDR2 SVGAGI. Trimming cost V 5 bases and J 10 bases, with 20 bases left between them. CDR3: CASSPEGHPGRAFF. In DNA, the CDR3 is TGTGCCAGCAGTCCTGAGGGACACCCGGGGAGAGCTTTCTTT.

This clonotype qualifies as large. The gene calls are TRBV11-2 and TRBJ2-7; D might be TRBD2 (5 bases). CDR1 is SGHAT and CDR2 is FQNNGV in the germline V gene. The CDR3 contains 16 residues. Trimming took off 4 bases at V and 0 bases at J, with 16 bases between the two ends. This CDR3 is CASSSAQRGSSYEQYF. The DNA of the CDR3 is TGTGCCAGCAGCTCCGCCCAACGGGGTAGCTCCTACGAGCAGTACTTC.

This clonotype is labeled medium-sized. The gene calls are TRBV7-9 and TRBJ2-7, with 8 bases matching TRBD2. With 2 bases clipped from V and 6 bases from J, the junction kept 9 bases outside the gene matches. Germline V gene data show CDR1 as SEHNR and CDR2 as FQNEAQ (reference sequence). The CDR3 contains 15 residues. In nucleotides, the CDR3 is TGTGCCAGCAGCTTAATTAGCGGGGCTCCTCCCGAGCAGTACTTC. Its protein product is CASSLISGAPPEQYF.